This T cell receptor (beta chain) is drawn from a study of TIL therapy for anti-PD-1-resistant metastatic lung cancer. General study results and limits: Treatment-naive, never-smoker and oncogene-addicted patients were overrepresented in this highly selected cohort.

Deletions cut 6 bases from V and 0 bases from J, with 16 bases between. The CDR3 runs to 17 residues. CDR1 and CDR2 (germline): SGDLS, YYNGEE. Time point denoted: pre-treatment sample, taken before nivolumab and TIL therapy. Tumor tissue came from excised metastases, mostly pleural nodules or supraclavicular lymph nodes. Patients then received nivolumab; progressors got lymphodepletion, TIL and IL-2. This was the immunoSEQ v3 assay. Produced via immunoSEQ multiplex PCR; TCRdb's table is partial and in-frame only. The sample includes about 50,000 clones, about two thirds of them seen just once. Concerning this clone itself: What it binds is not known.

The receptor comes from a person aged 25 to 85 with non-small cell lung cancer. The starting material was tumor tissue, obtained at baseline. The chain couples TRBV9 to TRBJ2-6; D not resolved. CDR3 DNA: TGTGCCAGCATCCGGGTTGGGAATGTCTCTGGGGCCAACGTCCTGACTTTC. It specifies CASIRVGNVSGANVLTF.